Following are 25 T cell receptor beta chains from one sample sequenced in a study of multiple sclerosis patients with progressive multifocal leukoencephalopathy. The repertoire was sequenced with immunoSEQ multiplex PCR; TCRdb's copy has only in-frame clones and lacks some. This table holds tens of thousands of clones, more than 85% found once. Time point meaning: before natalizumab initiation. The sample was PBMCs. The receptor set was obtained from a man younger than 45 with multiple sclerosis.

The chain carries TRBV5-6 and TRBJ1-1, with TRBD1 identical over 8 bases. The length of the CDR3 is 14 residues. Trimming took 4 bases from V and 4 from J; bases not matched to a gene: 6. Germline V gene lookup returns CDR1 SGHDT and CDR2 YYEEEE. CDR3 sequence reads: CASSPGQGRTEAFF. DNA for the CDR3: TGTGCCAGCAGCCCTGGACAGGGTCGCACTGAAGCTTTCTTT.

The chain is built from TRBV9 and TRBJ2-7; TRBD1 aligns across 7 bases. The CDR3 covers 14 residues. Trimming took 0 bases from V and 2 from J; bases not matched to a gene: 2. Per the germline V gene, CDR1 is SGDLS and CDR2 is YYNGEE. CDR3 in amino acids: CASSVGGQPYEQYF. CDR3 nucleotides: TGTGCCAGCAGCGTAGGGGGACAGCCCTACGAGCAGTACTTC.

V is TRBV4-1 and J is TRBJ1-5; D may be TRBD1 (6 bases). The V gene lost 4 bases and the J gene lost 3 bases, with 16 bases spanning the gap. The CDR3 has 16 amino acids. Germline lookup yields CDR1 MGHRA and CDR2 YSYEKL. In DNA, the CDR3 is TGCGCCAGCAGCCCCCAGACGGGGGCCCTCAATCAGCCCCAGCATTTT. Translating gives CASSPQTGALNQPQHF.

This clone was seen only once. The chain couples TRBV11-2 to TRBJ1-2, with D unclear. This CDR3 contains 15 residues. Trimming stripped 0 bases from V and 3 bases from J, with 11 bases between. Germline V gene sequence: CDR1 SGHAT, CDR2 FQNNGV. The CDR3 is CASSLDLPGYYGYTF. The CDR3 DNA reads TGTGCCAGCAGCTTAGATCTCCCAGGCTACTATGGCTACACCTTC. The variable domain in full, completed from reference TRBV11-2 and TRBJ1-2, reads EAGVAQSPRYKIIEKRQSVAFWCNPISGHATLYWYQQILGQGPKLLIQFQNNGVVDDSQLPKDRFSAERLKGVDSTLKIQPAKLEDSAVYLCASSLDLPGYYGYTFGSGTRLTVV.

This clone came up once. The gene calls are TRBV7-9 and TRBJ2-2; D may be TRBD1 or TRBD2 (5 bases each). The CDR3 has 15 residues. Trimming shortened V by 7 bases and J by 2 bases, and 14 bases separated the two germline ends. CDR1 and CDR2 (germline): SEHNR, FQNEAQ (reference sequence). CDR3 nucleotides: TGTGCCAGCACCCCCCGGGACCTCAACACCGGGGAGCTGTTTTTT. It yields the protein CASTPRDLNTGELFF.

The V gene is TRBV9, the J gene TRBJ2-2; 9 positions agree with TRBD2. With 3 bases clipped from V and 6 bases from J, the junction kept 12 bases outside the gene matches. Germline V gene lookup returns CDR1 SGDLS and CDR2 YYNGEE. The CDR3 covers 17 residues. CDR3 in amino acids: CASSGKLGAGGSGELFF. The CDR3 DNA follows: TGTGCCAGCAGCGGTAAGCTGGGAGCGGGAGGTTCCGGGGAGCTGTTTTTT.

This rearrangement joins TRBV13 to TRBJ1-1; no reliable D call. Germline V gene sequence: CDR1 PRHDT, CDR2 FYEKMQ (reference sequence). The CDR3 is 14 residues long. Trimming took 2 bases from V and 3 from J, leaving 10 bases between them. Here the CDR3 reads CASSLRAGYTEAFF. CDR3 bases: TGTGCCAGCAGCTTAAGGGCGGGGTACACTGAAGCTTTCTTT.

The chain couples TRBV30 to TRBJ1-3; 7 bases fit TRBD1. Germline V CDR1 and CDR2: GTSNPN, SVGIG (reference sequence). The CDR3 sequence is 14 residues long. The V and J ends lost 3 bases and 6 bases, in that order; junction bases with no gene match: 8. DNA of the CDR3: TGTGCCTGGAGCGGAGGGGGCGCGGAAAACACCATATATTTT. It codes for CAWSGGGAENTIYF. Combining the CDR3 with reference TRBV30 and TRBJ1-3 gives the whole variable domain SQTIHQWPATLVQPVGSPLSLECTVEGTSNPNLYWYRQAAGRGLQLLFYSVGIGQISSEVPQNLSASRPQDRQFILSSKKLLLSDSGFYLCAWSGGGAENTIYFGEGSWLTVV.

The chain couples TRBV11-2 to TRBJ2-4; TRBD2 agrees at 10 bases. V gave up 4 bases and J gave up 0 bases; unmatched junction bases: 9. Looked up from germline, CDR1 is SGHAT and CDR2 is FQNNGV. CDR3 length: 18 residues. CDR3 sequence (DNA): TGTGCCAGCAGCTCTGGGACTAGCGCTCCTCTAGCCAAAAACATTCAGTACTTC. Protein product: CASSSGTSAPLAKNIQYF.

This sequence joins TRBV7-9 and TRBJ2-1; 8 bases match TRBD2. The CDR3 is 18 amino acids. Trimming at V came to 5 bases and at J to 5 bases, leaving 17 bases not matched to a gene. CDR1 SEHNR and CDR2 FQNEAQ come from the germline V gene (reference sequence). DNA for the CDR3: TGTGCCAGCAGCCCAACACGAAAACTAGCGGCAAAGGACAATGAGCAGTTCTTC. Translating it yields CASSPTRKLAAKDNEQFF.

J is TRBJ2-5 and V is TRBV29-1, with a tentative D call TRBD2 (5 bases). Trimming shortened V by 4 bases and J by 7 bases, and 16 bases separated the two germline ends. This CDR3 is built from 13 residues. CDR1 SQVTM and CDR2 ANQGSEA come from the germline V gene. CDR3 loop: CSVAPEGRGTQYF. Here the CDR3 DNA reads TGCAGCGTTGCCCCGGAAGGTCGGGGGACCCAGTACTTC. Based on the CDR3 plus reference TRBV29-1 and TRBJ2-5, the full variable domain is SAVISQKPSRDICQRGTSLTIQCQVDSQVTMMFWYRQQPGQSLTLIATANQGSEATYESGFVIDKFPISRPNLTFSTLTVSNMSPEDSSIYLCSVAPEGRGTQYFGPGTRLLVL.

The gene calls are TRBV19 and TRBJ2-3, with D perhaps TRBD2 (5 bases). The V gene lost 3 bases and the J gene lost 4 bases, with 11 bases spanning the gap. The germline CDR1 and CDR2 sequences are LNHDA and SQIVND (reference sequence). This CDR3 comprises 14 residues. The CDR3 is CASSMRLAADTQYF. The CDR3 DNA is TGTGCCAGTAGTATGCGGCTAGCCGCAGATACGCAGTATTTT. Full variable domain (outside the CDR3, taken from reference TRBV19 and TRBJ2-3): DGGITQSPKYLFRKEGQNVTLSCEQNLNHDAMYWYRQDPGQGLRLIYYSQIVNDFQKGDIAEGYSVSREKKESFPLTVTSAQKNPTAFYLCASSMRLAADTQYFGPGTRLTVL.

This chain links TRBV9 with TRBJ2-2; 7 bases are shared with TRBD2. Germline-derived CDR1 and CDR2 are SGDLS and YYNGEE. The CDR3 length is 15 residues. After removal of 3 bases from V and 0 bases from J, the junction contained 2 bases not matched to a gene. In nucleotides, the CDR3 is TGTGCCAGCAGCGACCGGGGGGCGAACACCGGGGAGCTGTTTTTT. This translates into CASSDRGANTGELFF.

V gene TRBV19 combines with J gene TRBJ1-3; D gene ambiguous. CDR1 LNHDA and CDR2 SQIVND come from the germline V gene (reference sequence). This CDR3 has 14 residues. Trimming stripped 4 bases from V and 0 bases from J, with 7 bases between. For the CDR3, the DNA is TGTGCCAGTAGTAGGGAGAGCTCTGGAAACACCATATATTTT. Its translation is CASSRESSGNTIYF.

The gene calls are TRBV11-3 and TRBJ1-5; weak D call: TRBD1 (6 bases). V was pared by 0 bases and J by 3 bases, with 15 bases between. This CDR3 region has 17 residues. Germline V gives CDR1 SGHNT, CDR2 YENEEA. In nucleotides, the CDR3 is TGTGCCAGCAGCTTAGAGGCCCAGGGGTGGATCAATCAGCCCCAGCATTTT. This sequence encodes CASSLEAQGWINQPQHF.

A few counts support this clone. The rearrangement links TRBV7-9 to TRBJ1-5; D not resolved. The germline CDR1 and CDR2 sequences are SEHNR and FQNEAQ (reference sequence). CDR3 length: 13 amino acids. V was pared by 5 bases and J by 6 bases, with 11 bases between. The CDR3 reads CASSLEGFQPQHF. The DNA of the CDR3 is TGTGCCAGCAGCCTCGAGGGATTTCAGCCCCAGCATTTT.

The CDR3 nucleotides read TGTGCCAGCAGCCTCCCCCGCGGGATTAGCTCGTTTGGGCAGTTCTTC. Translated: CASSLPRGISSFGQFF. The chain recombines TRBV7-2 with TRBJ2-1; possibly TRBD2 for D (6 bases). Germline V gene data show CDR1 as SGHTA and CDR2 as FQGNSA. The CDR3 has 16 residues. V lost 5 bases, J lost 12 bases, and 26 bases lay in between.

This clone was found once. The rearrangement links TRBV12-5 to TRBJ2-1; D not certain. Trimming left V 3 bases short and J 4 bases short, with 16 bases between. This CDR3 has 16 amino acids. CDR1 and CDR2 from the germline V gene are LGHNT and FRNRAP. DNA for the CDR3: TGTGCTAGTGGTTTTCCGCGCAAAAGCCTTTACAATGAGCAGTTCTTC. Protein sequence: CASGFPRKSLYNEQFF.

The V call is TRBV5-1, the J call TRBJ2-6; D could derive from TRBD1 or TRBD2 (5 bases each). Germline loops: CDR1 SGHRS, CDR2 YFSETQ. This CDR3 has 15 residues. V was trimmed by 2 bases and J by 1 base, leaving 7 bases between them. The CDR3 region has the DNA TGCGCCAGCAGCTTCGAGGGGTCTGGGGCCAACGTCCTGACTTTC. Its translation is CASSFEGSGANVLTF.

The rearrangement links TRBV27 to TRBJ2-1; D may correspond to TRBD1 or TRBD2 (5 bases each). CDR3 length: 15 amino acids. The germline V gene encodes CDR1 MNHEY and CDR2 SMNVEV (reference sequence). The V gene lost 4 bases and the J gene lost 0 bases, with 10 bases spanning the gap. Here the CDR3 reads CASSSPGSSYNEQFF. The CDR3 coding sequence is TGTGCCAGCAGTTCCCCAGGGAGCTCCTACAATGAGCAGTTCTTC.

The chain couples TRBV30 to TRBJ1-1; TRBD1 matches at 7 bases. With V trimmed by 8 bases and J by 10 bases, 4 bases remained unmatched. Germline loops: CDR1 GTSNPN, CDR2 SVGIG (reference sequence). The CDR3 runs 9 residues. CDR3 sequence: CAVNRGAFF. CDR3 DNA sequence: TGTGCCGTTAACAGGGGAGCTTTCTTT.

This sequence joins TRBV6-1 and TRBJ1-2; the D gene is possibly TRBD1 (6 bases). The CDR3 sequence is 15 residues long. V lost 5 bases to trimming and J lost 5 bases, with 18 bases between them. Germline-derived CDR1 and CDR2 are MNHNS and SASEGT. CDR3 protein: CASSPRQGTWYGYTF. CDR3 nucleotide sequence: TGTGCCAGCAGTCCGCGCCAGGGGACGTGGTATGGCTACACCTTC.

The chain joins TRBV25-1 to TRBJ1-2; a possible D gene is TRBD1 (5 bases). The CDR3 is made up of 13 amino acids. V was clipped by 1 base and J by 7 bases, with 10 bases between them. The germline V gene encodes CDR1 MGHDK and CDR2 SYGVNS. The CDR3 nucleotides read TGTGCCAGCAGTGAATCGGGCAGGGCTGGCTACACCTTC. It yields the protein CASSESGRAGYTF.

This clone has only one observation. The gene calls are TRBV14 and TRBJ2-5; no definite D call. CDR1 is SGHDN and CDR2 is FVKESK in the germline V gene. The ends were cut back, 1 base at V and 2 bases at J, with 8 bases in the middle. The CDR3 runs 14 residues. For the CDR3, the DNA is TGTGCCAGCAGCCAAGGCATCAGGCAAGAGACCCAGTACTTC. Protein product: CASSQGIRQETQYF.

The chain joins TRBV4-3 to TRBJ2-1; tentatively, D is TRBD1 (5 bases). V was trimmed by 0 bases and J by 4 bases, leaving 16 bases between them. There are 17 residues in the CDR3. Germline values: CDR1 LGHNA, CDR2 YSLEER. This chain's CDR3 is CASSQDPVIQGYNEQFF. In DNA, the CDR3 is TGCGCCAGCAGCCAAGACCCCGTTATCCAGGGTTACAATGAGCAGTTCTTC.